The T cell receptor (beta chain) described here comes from a study of T cell repertoires in cytomegalovirus infection. Across the whole study: Researchers turned to recently identified HLA-C-restricted CMV epitopes as well as well-studied HLA-B-restricted ones. Study-wide results and limits: CMV-specific TCR beta clonotypes restricted by HLA-C dominated the ex vivo response.

From germline, CDR1 is MNHEY and CDR2 SMNVEV (reference sequence). V shed 1 base and J shed 4 bases, with 12 bases lying between them. This CDR3 region has 15 residues. Concerning this clonotype itself: Antigen: not known.

TCRdb analysed the reads with MiXCR anew, one entry per CDR3 protein. The sample lists 650,000 to 900,000 distinct CDR3 sequences, just under 30% occurring once. This specimen was cultured CD8+ T cells from PBMCs, taken from culture after CMV antigen stimulation. The V gene is TRBV27, the J gene TRBJ2-3, with no clear D. The TCR sequence derives from a human donor in good health (CMV status not recorded). Some clones in this sample may be carry-over from other donors' samples. The CDR3 here is CASSLYGTTADTQYF. As DNA, the CDR3 is TGTGCCAGCAGTTTATATGGCACTACAGCAGATACGCAGTATTTT.